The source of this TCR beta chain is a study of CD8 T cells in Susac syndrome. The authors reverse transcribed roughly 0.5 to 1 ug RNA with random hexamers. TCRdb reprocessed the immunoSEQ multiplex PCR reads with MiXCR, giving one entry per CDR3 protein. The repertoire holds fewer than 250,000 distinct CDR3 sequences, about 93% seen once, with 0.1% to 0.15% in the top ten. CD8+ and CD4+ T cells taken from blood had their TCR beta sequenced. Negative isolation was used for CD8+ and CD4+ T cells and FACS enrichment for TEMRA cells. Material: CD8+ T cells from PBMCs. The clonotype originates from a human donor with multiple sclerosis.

The CDR3 sequence: CASSHPEGGSEQYF. The CDR3 region has the DNA TGTGCCAGCAGCCACCCCGAGGGGGGTAGCGAGCAGTACTTC. V usage is TRBV4-2 and J usage is TRBJ2-7; either TRBD1 or TRBD2 may fit D (6 bases each). The germline V gene has CDR1 LGHNA and CDR2 YNFKEQ. The V end lost 3 bases, the J end lost 6 bases, and 15 bases lay between the germline ends. The CDR3 has 14 residues.